Here is one T cell receptor beta chain with its context. Sequenced by immunoSEQ multiplex PCR; TCRdb stores in-frame clones only, minus some. Altogether over 250,000 clones are present, about three quarters being singletons, with the ten largest covering around 3.2%. The CDR3 is 16 amino acids. V lost 2 bases, J lost 7 bases, and 10 bases stayed unmatched. CDR1 and CDR2 from the germline V gene are MNHEY and SMNVEV (reference sequence). These data are taken from a study of blood T cell repertoires in COVID-19. This TCR came from a woman older than 75 with acute or convalescent COVID-19. Sequencing was carried out using peripheral blood. The chain couples TRBV27 to TRBJ2-1; TRBD2 agrees at 8 bases. For the CDR3, the DNA is TGTGCCAGCAGTTTACTGGTTGGCAGCGGGAGAAATGAGCAGTTCTTC. The encoded protein is CASSLLVGSGRNEQFF.